One sample yielded the 9 T cell receptor beta chains listed below, sequenced in a study of beta chain features in type 1 diabetes. Investigators reverse transcribed all isolated RNA, so they sequenced expressed TCRB transcripts. This table comes from immunoSEQ multiplex PCR, and its TCRdb copy is limited to in-frame clones, with some not included. The data show 400,000 to 550,000 clones, with about an eighth seen just once and 0.035% to 0.05% held by the top ten. Sequenced sample: naive CD4+ T cells from blood. The receptors derive from a woman younger than 30 in good health.

Only a few counts were recorded for this clone. The V call is TRBV7-2, the J call TRBJ2-5, with 7 bases fitting TRBD2. Trimming cost V 2 bases and J 5 bases; bases outside gene matches: 5. The CDR3 has 14 residues. Germline V gives CDR1 SGHTA, CDR2 FQGNSA. CDR3 in DNA: TGTGCCAGCAGCTTACAGCGGGGTTTGGAGACCCAGTACTTC. Its protein is CASSLQRGLETQYF.

A few counts support this clone. This chain links TRBV27 with TRBJ1-1, with D uncertain. Between the trimmed V and J ends, which lost 7 bases and 0 bases, there was a span of 12 bases. Germline loops: CDR1 MNHEY, CDR2 SMNVEV (reference sequence). This CDR3 has 14 residues. CDR3 DNA sequence: TGTGCCAGCAACCCTCTCGGGTTGAACACTGAAGCTTTCTTT. It is translated as CASNPLGLNTEAFF.

This clone has just a few counts. Written as DNA, the CDR3 is TGTGCCAGCAGCCCCCCAAACTCCGGGACTGATAGCACAGATACGCAGTATTTT. It is translated as CASSPPNSGTDSTDTQYF. The chain couples TRBV4-2 to TRBJ2-3, with TRBD2 as a possible D gene (6 bases). V was trimmed by 4 bases and J by 0 bases, leaving 20 bases between them. The length of the CDR3 is 18 residues. Germline CDR1 LGHNA, CDR2 YNFKEQ.

The rearrangement links TRBV7-9 to TRBJ2-1; TRBD2 matches at 7 bases. Per germline, CDR1 SEHNR and CDR2 FQNEAQ (reference sequence). The J segment lost 7 bases and the V segment lost 1 base, leaving 1 base of the junction unmatched. This CDR3 region has 13 residues. CDR3 nucleotide sequence: TGTGCCAGCAGCTTAGAGCGGGAAAATGAGCAGTTCTTC. Translated: CASSLERENEQFF.

V and J are TRBV2 and TRBJ1-1; D gene ambiguous. The V end was cut by 8 bases, the J end by 0 bases, with 10 bases between. The germline gives CDR1 SNHLY, CDR2 FYNNEI. This CDR3 region has 13 residues. The CDR3 loop is CASQNEMNTEAFF. In DNA, the CDR3 is TGTGCCAGCCAAAACGAGATGAACACTGAAGCTTTCTTT.

The chain is built from TRBV27 and TRBJ2-1; 7 positions match TRBD1. Per the germline V gene, CDR1 is MNHEY and CDR2 is SMNVEV (reference sequence). V lost 7 bases, J lost 9 bases, and 6 bases stayed unmatched. CDR3 length equals 12 residues. The CDR3 bases are TGTGCCAGCACCCGACAGGGTGGTGAGCAGTTCTTC. This sequence encodes CASTRQGGEQFF.

This clone came up a few times. The chain couples TRBV4-2 to TRBJ2-1, with no clear D. Trimming removed 5 bases at V and 9 bases at J, with 11 bases between. The CDR3 is 12 amino acids. The germline V gene encodes CDR1 LGHNA and CDR2 YNFKEQ. Written as DNA, the CDR3 is TGTGCCAGCAGCACAACTATAACTGAGCAGTTCTTC. Translation gives CASSTTITEQFF.

This clone was seen only a few times. Other DNA variants within this sample encode the same CDR3. The chain couples TRBV29-1 to TRBJ2-5, with 7 bases fitting TRBD1. The CDR3 has 12 residues. Germline trimming cut 6 bases from V and 3 bases from J; bases unmatched to any gene: 4. Germline loops: CDR1 SQVTM, CDR2 ANQGSEA. CDR3 coding DNA: TGCAGCGTAAGGACAGGAGAAGAGACCCAGTACTTC. This gives the protein CSVRTGEETQYF.

The CDR3 loop is CASYSSQGDTEAFF. CDR3 bases: TGTGCCAGCTACTCCTCACAGGGGGACACTGAAGCTTTCTTT. V usage is TRBV28 and J usage is TRBJ1-1; 8 positions match TRBD1. The V gene's germline CDR1 is MDHEN and CDR2 SYDVKM. The CDR3 covers 14 residues. J was trimmed by 3 bases and V by 8 bases; bases with no gene match: 8.